The sequence of this TCR beta chain was determined in a study of blood T cell repertoires in COVID-19 (dated by TCRdb to about 2020). Background on the whole study: Samples covering the acute and convalescent phases of COVID-19 were provided by collaborators in the United States, Italy and Spain. The dataset comprised deeply sampled blood TCRbeta repertoires from subjects exposed to, actively infected with, or recovered from COVID-19. The repertoires were made available in a free public database intended to serve as a resource for research on the immune response to SARS-CoV-2. The material from the prospective study consisted of cDNA or gDNA derived from T cells, B-cell-depleted T cells, or PBMCs. Where available, HLA class I and class II types were obtained from metadata supplied by the sample provider rather than from assay-based typing. The samples were drawn from two sources: the first 160 participants of the ongoing ImmuneRACE study, and some 1,300 subjects contributed by 6 global collaborators. A de-identified subject ID, COVID-19 status, age in years and sex were almost always included in the sample metadata.

A second Seattle source provided samples from volunteer blood donors who had recovered from COVID-19. The collaborating institutions used their own protocols to collect whole blood in K2EDTA tubes. For TCRbeta analysis, collaborators shipped samples as frozen whole blood, isolated PBMCs, or DNA extracted from either of those sample types. From the germline V gene, CDR1 is SGHTA and CDR2 is FQGNSA. The CDR3 numbers 17 residues from cysteine through phenylalanine. The kept DNA is CDR3 alone, 51 bases in frame from the first base. A distance of 21 bases separates the germline ends of V and J, which lose 5 bases and 5 bases respectively. The immunoSEQ Assay, a bias-controlled multiplex PCR, was used to amplify TCRbeta CDR3 regions from genomic DNA. Per the authors' processing: Within the assay, amplification of reference gene primers was used to estimate how many nucleated cells each sample contained. To quantify the absolute abundance of each unique TCRbeta CDR3 rearrangement, sequence reads were collapsed and filtered. For each sample, productive Simpson clonality was calculated as the square root of Simpson's diversity index across productive rearrangements. Sourced from immuneACCESS, this table was stored by TCRdb with only in-frame sequences that have V and J called. A share of the clones is absent; for the studies checked, an unresolved V gene accounts for under half, and the remainder has no known explanation. The V and J calls and the clone size are those of that table, but D and trimming were determined from the DNA. This sample holds 150,000 to 200,000 clones; approximately 90% were observed only once. About 2.1% of the sample lies in the top ten.

This clone has more than one count but fewer than ten. The clone's antigen remains unknown. Base qualities are not recorded, but no much larger clone differs from it by a single base. General conclusions and limits of the study: The quantity of clinical and demographic metadata differed by source and by participant and was supplied without curation.

The sequence came from a young man who had recovered from COVID-19. Sequenced: peripheral blood. The receptor chain draws on TRBV7-2 and TRBJ2-2, with a tentative D gene TRBD1 over 5 matching bases. CDR3 loop: CASSLLYRWQGTGELFF. The DNA sequence reads TGTGCCAGCAGCCTCCTTTATAGGTGGCAGGGTACCGGGGAGCTGTTTTTT.